The text below deals with one T cell receptor beta chain. Per the authors' pipeline: From reference gene primer amplification, estimates of nucleated cell counts were derived. TCRdb's table, derived via immunoSEQ multiplex PCR, lists solely in-frame clones and lacks some. The DNA gave D and trimming, while V, J and clone size come from that table. There are about 200,000 clones in the sample; 80% occur only once, and over 7% lies in the top ten. The entry originates in a study of blood T cell repertoires in COVID-19. Study-level background: Italy, Spain and the United States were the sources of the convalescent and acute COVID-19 samples. PBMCs, B-cell-depleted T cells, or T cells were the source of the cDNA or gDNA that made up the material.

CDR3 length: 13 amino acids. Trimming cost V 6 bases and J 2 bases, with 9 bases left between them. Germline values: CDR1 WNHNN, CDR2 SYGVQD (reference sequence). Sequences were obtained from peripheral blood. The chain employs TRBV10-1 and TRBJ2-3; the D gene is possibly TRBD1 (6 bases). This receptor was taken from a woman aged 70 to 79 with acute or convalescent COVID-19. The DNA of the CDR3 is TGCGCCAGCAGCGGGGACACCACAGATACGCAGTATTTT. It translates to CASSGDTTDTQYF.